Listed below are T cell receptor beta chains from one sample, sequenced in a study of T cell repertoires in cytomegalovirus infection. TCRdb ran MiXCR on the reads and lists one entry per CDR3 protein. The sample holds 350,000 to 500,000 distinct CDR3 sequences, approximately 31% seen once. Specimen: PBMCs. These TCRs come from a human donor in good health (CMV status not recorded). Some clones in this sample may be carry-over from other donors' samples. CDR3s include the opening cysteine and the closing phenylalanine or tryptophan. The D gene is left open where the match is weak. Clone sizes are given selectively: once, few, many, or a class where the clone is expanded.

few	TRBV6-1	TRBJ2-7	-	TGTGCCAGCAGTGGGGACCTACCCGAGCAGTACTTC	CASSGDLPEQYF
-	TRBV5-4	TRBJ2-1	-	TGTGCCAGCAGGGATTTCGATGAGCAGTTCTTC	CASRDFDEQFF
many	TRBV11-2	TRBJ2-7	TRBD2	TGTGCCAGCAGCTCACCTACTAGCGGGGGACCCTACGAGCAGTACTTC	CASSSPTSGGPYEQYF
many	TRBV7-2	TRBJ2-3	-	TGTGCCAGCAGCTTAGGGCCCCCGGGGGCTAGCACAGATACGCAGTATTTT	CASSLGPPGASTDTQYF
few	TRBV5-1	TRBJ1-1	-	TGCGCCAGCAGCCCCCTTTTGGGGGCAGGGAACACTGAAGCTTTCTTT	CASSPLLGAGNTEAFF
-	TRBV9	TRBJ2-1	TRBD1	TGTGCCAGCAGCGTAGATGTAACAGGGGTGCGCGGGTACAATGAGCAGTTCTTC	CASSVDVTGVRGYNEQFF
many	TRBV7-2	TRBJ1-5	-	TGTGCCAGCAGCTTAGTAGGAGGCAGGGTACCTAATCAGCCCCAGCATTTT	CASSLVGGRVPNQPQHF
many	TRBV7-8	TRBJ1-2	TRBD1	TGTGCCAGCAGCTTAGTTGGGACAGGGCTTCCTAACTATGGCTACACCTTC	CASSLVGTGLPNYGYTF
few	TRBV4-1	TRBJ1-1	-	TGCGCCAGCAGCCAAAAAAGGGAGCAGGCCCGGGGGGACACTGAAGCTTTCTTT	CASSQKREQARGDTEAFF
-	TRBV20-1	TRBJ2-7	-	TGCAGTGTGGAAGATTCCTACGAGCAGTACTTC	CSVEDSYEQYF
-	TRBV20-1	TRBJ2-7	-	TGCAGTGCTCGGAAGCGAAGTGGCTCCTACGAGCAGTACTTC	CSARKRSGSYEQYF
many	TRBV7-2	TRBJ2-6	-	TGTGCCAGCATCCCATCCCCTGGGGCCAACGTCCTGACTTTC	CASIPSPGANVLTF
few	TRBV2	TRBJ1-5	-	TGTGCCAGCAGTGCAGGCCCGGGGCAGCCCCAGCATTTT	CASSAGPGQPQHF
-	TRBV19	TRBJ2-3	-	TGTGCCAGTAGTATCTCGGACCGGGCATATACGCAGTATTTT	CASSISDRAYTQYF
few	TRBV5-1	TRBJ1-1	-	TGCGCCAGCAGCTTGGGGAGGGAAGGAGCTTTCTTT	CASSLGREGAFF
many	TRBV7-2	TRBJ2-3	TRBD1	TGTGCCAGCAGCTTATCACAGGGGGCAGATACGCAGTATTTT	CASSLSQGADTQYF
few	TRBV11-2	TRBJ2-1	TRBD2	TGTGCCAGCAGCTTAAGATTCAGCGGGGGGGGGAGCTCCTACAATGAGCAGTTCTTC	CASSLRFSGGGSSYNEQFF
-	TRBV5-4	TRBJ1-1	-	TGTGCCAGCAGCTCGGACCCTCGGGGCACTGAAGCTTTCTTT	CASSSDPRGTEAFF
many	TRBV7-2	TRBJ2-6	TRBD2	TGTGCCAGCAGCTTCGGCCTAGCGGGTTCTTCCTCTGGGGCCAACGTCCTGACTTTC	CASSFGLAGSSSGANVLTF
-	TRBV11-2	TRBJ2-7	TRBD2	TGTGCCAGCAGCTTAGGACTAGCGGGGGTTTACGAGAAGTACTTC	CASSLGLAGVYEKYF
-	TRBV7-6	TRBJ2-7	-	TGTGCCCTCAGCTTAGGACCGGCTTCTTACGAGCAGTACTTC	CALSLGPASYEQYF
-	TRBV28	TRBJ1-5	-	TGTGCCAGCACCTTCTCTCGGGGTAGCAATCAGCCCCAGCATTTT	CASTFSRGSNQPQHF
-	TRBV14	TRBJ2-4	TRBD1	TGTGCCAGCAGCCAAGAGTATCGGGACAGGGACGCCAAAAACATTCAGTACTTC	CASSQEYRDRDAKNIQYF
-	TRBV4-2	TRBJ1-6	-	TGTGCCAGCAGCCAAGACCCGGTTGGGAATTCACCCCTCCACTTT	CASSQDPVGNSPLHF
few	TRBV12-3/TRBV12-4	TRBJ2-7	TRBD2	TGTGCCAGCGGGGAGAGCCGGGGGGGCGACGAGCAGTACTTC	CASGESRGGDEQYF
-	TRBV6-1	TRBJ2-3	-	TGTGCCAGCAGTGAAGCTAGGACCTTGTGGACAGATACGCAGTATTTT	CASSEARTLWTDTQYF
many	TRBV7-2	TRBJ1-5	-	TGTGCCAGCAGCTTAGGGGGGGGATGGAGCAATCAGCCCCAGCATTTT	CASSLGGGWSNQPQHF
-	TRBV13	TRBJ2-5	-	TGTGCCAGCAGCGCCACAGGGATGAAAGAGACCCAGTACTTC	CASSATGMKETQYF
few	TRBV4-1	TRBJ2-3	-	TGTGCCAGCAAGAAGGGCGCAGATACGCAGTATTTT	CASKKGADTQYF
few	TRBV2	TRBJ2-7	TRBD1	TGTGCCAGCAGTGAACTCGGGACAGGGGGCTACGAGCAGTACTTC	CASSELGTGGYEQYF
-	TRBV6-5	TRBJ1-2	-	TGTGCCAGCAGTTACACCCCCGGGGGGGGCTCGCGGGGCTACACCTTC	CASSYTPGGGSRGYTF
many	TRBV6-1	TRBJ1-5	-	TGTGCCAGCCGGGCCCGGGGGAACCAGCATTTT	CASRARGNQHF
many	TRBV7-2	TRBJ2-3	-	TGTGCCAGCAGCCCAGGTGGCGGGTACACAGATACGCAGTATTTT	CASSPGGGYTDTQYF
many	TRBV12-3/TRBV12-4	TRBJ1-2	-	TGTGCCAGCAGGCGGCCAGGGACTGATGGCTACACCTTC	CASRRPGTDGYTF
many	TRBV12-3/TRBV12-4	TRBJ2-5	TRBD1	TGTGCCAGCAGTCATTCGGACAGGGGCCAAGAGACCCAGTACTTC	CASSHSDRGQETQYF
-	TRBV6-1	TRBJ1-6	-	TGTGCCAGCAGTTTTCAGGGGCAAAATTCACCCAGCCACTTT	CASSFQGQNSPSHF
-	TRBV24-1	TRBJ1-6	-	TGTGCCACCAGTGAGAGGGACAAGAATTCACCCCTCCACTTT	CATSERDKNSPLHF
few	TRBV27	TRBJ2-7	TRBD1	TGTGCCAGCAGTTCATACAGGGGAAACGACGAGCAGTACTTC	CASSSYRGNDEQYF
-	TRBV2	TRBJ2-1	TRBD2	TGTGCCAGCAGTGGGACTAGCCACAATGAGCAGTTCTTC	CASSGTSHNEQFF
few	TRBV27	TRBJ1-2	-	TGTGCCAGCAGTTTATCAGCGGGAATCGGGGGCTACACCTTC	CASSLSAGIGGYTF
-	TRBV19	TRBJ1-2	TRBD1	TGTGCCAGCGCGGACAGGATTAGGCATGGCTACACCTTC	CASADRIRHGYTF
-	TRBV6-1	TRBJ2-1	TRBD1	TGTGCCAGCAGGGACAGGGATCTGGTAGGCTCCTACAATGAGCAGTTCTTC	CASRDRDLVGSYNEQFF
many	TRBV4-3	TRBJ1-5	-	TGCGCCAGCAGCCAAGACGGGTGGGGCAATCAGCCCCAGCATTTT	CASSQDGWGNQPQHF
few	TRBV28	TRBJ1-5	-	TGTGCCAGCAGTTCCTCCCGGCGAGAAGATCAGCCCCAGCATTTT	CASSSSRREDQPQHF
many	TRBV19	TRBJ2-7	TRBD2	TGTGCCAGTAGTCCCGGGACTAGCGGGGGGAGAGGCGAGCAGTACTTC	CASSPGTSGGRGEQYF
-	TRBV7-9	TRBJ2-5	TRBD2	TGTGCCAGCAGCCCCGGACTAGCGGGGGGAGGAAAAGAGACCCAGTACTTC	CASSPGLAGGGKETQYF
-	TRBV7-9	TRBJ2-1	-	TGTGCCAGCAGCTTAGTAAGTTCAAAATGGTACAATGAGCAGTTCTTC	CASSLVSSKWYNEQFF
few	TRBV12-3/TRBV12-4	TRBJ1-2	-	TGTGCCAGCAGACAGGCCCTCTATGGCTACACCTTC	CASRQALYGYTF
-	TRBV2	TRBJ1-1	-	TGTGCCAGCATCGAGGTCGGGGAAATGAACACTGAAGCTTTCTTT	CASIEVGEMNTEAFF
many	TRBV7-8	TRBJ1-3	-	TGTGCCAGCAGCTTAGGGACGGATAGCTCTGGAAACACCATATATTTT	CASSLGTDSSGNTIYF
few	TRBV6-5	TRBJ1-1	-	TGTGCCAGCAGTTACGGACAGCCGATAAACACTGAAGCTTTCTTT	CASSYGQPINTEAFF